This TCR beta chain was found in a study of identical twins. A universal primer site was created by template switching, with the cDNA bearing unique molecular identifiers. TCRdb re-called the 5' RACE reads through MiXCR, storing one row per CDR3 protein. The table lists more than 400,000 distinct CDR3 sequences, roughly 15% of them singletons. Per germline, CDR1 KGHDR and CDR2 SFDVKD. The CDR3 loop spans 12 amino acids. About this clonotype itself: Its antigen is unidentified. One end of the junction fails to match germline, which may point to a read error.

All donors comprised healthy Caucasians. The study, taken as a whole, reports: Among out-of-frame alpha sequences shared by twins, low generation probability occurred in excess. Models predicted less out-of-frame TCR alpha sharing in monozygotic twins than was found.

These data also featured in a second study, about yellow fever vaccine responses in identical twins.

The receptor was isolated from a woman younger than 30 in good health. The specimen sequenced was CD4+ T cells sorted from blood. The chain recombines TRBV24-1 with TRBJ2-1; maybe TRBD1 (5 bases). The CDR3 region is CATSGLGRWQFF. The DNA for the CDR3 is TGTGCCACCAGTGGTTTGGGGCGATGGCAGTTCTTC.